The T cell receptor (beta chain) described here comes from a study of T cell responses to AZD1222 COVID-19 vaccine. Study-level findings and limits: Seropositive at baseline were only a handful of AZD1222 recipients. Increases in Spike-specific TCR breadth and depth were seen after two AZD1222 doses. Samples come after the peak T cell response, not at day 14.

The CDR3 extends over 13 amino acids. Germline V gene data show CDR1 as LNHDA and CDR2 as SQIVND (reference sequence). Trimming took 4 bases from V and 5 from J, leaving 11 bases between them. Clones were sequenced by immunoSEQ multiplex PCR, and TCRdb holds only the in-frame ones, with some missing. The table records roughly 200,000 clones, roughly 88% of them present only once. As for this clone: As yet, its antigen is unknown.

This specimen consisted of peripheral blood, obtained on day 0 of AZD1222 vaccination. This sequence joins TRBV19 and TRBJ1-2; weak D call: TRBD1 (5 bases). The TCR comes from an adult in good health. CDR3 bases: TGTGCCAGTAGTACAGGGACTTCTTATGGCTACACCTTC. Translated, it gives CASSTGTSYGYTF.